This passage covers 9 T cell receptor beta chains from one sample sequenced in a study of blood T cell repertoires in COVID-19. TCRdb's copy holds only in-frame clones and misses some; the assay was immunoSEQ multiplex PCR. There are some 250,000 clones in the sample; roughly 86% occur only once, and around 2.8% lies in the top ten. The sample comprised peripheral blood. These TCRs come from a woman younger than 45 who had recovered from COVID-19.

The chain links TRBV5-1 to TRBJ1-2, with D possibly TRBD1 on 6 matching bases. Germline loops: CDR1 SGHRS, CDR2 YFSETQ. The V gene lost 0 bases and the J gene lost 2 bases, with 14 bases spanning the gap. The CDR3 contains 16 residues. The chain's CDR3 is CASSLVLDRENYGYTF. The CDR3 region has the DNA TGCGCCAGCAGCTTGGTTTTGGACAGAGAAAACTATGGCTACACCTTC.

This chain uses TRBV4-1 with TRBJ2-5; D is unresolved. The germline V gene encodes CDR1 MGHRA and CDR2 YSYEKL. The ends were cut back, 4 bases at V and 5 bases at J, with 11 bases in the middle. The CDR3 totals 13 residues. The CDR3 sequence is CASSPLWRETQYF. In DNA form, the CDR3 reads TGCGCCAGCAGCCCGCTCTGGCGGGAGACCCAGTACTTC.

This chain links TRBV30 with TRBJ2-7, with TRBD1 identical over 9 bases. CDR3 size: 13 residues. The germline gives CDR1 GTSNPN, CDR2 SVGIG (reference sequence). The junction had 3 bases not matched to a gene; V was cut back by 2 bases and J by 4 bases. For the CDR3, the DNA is TGTGCCTGGAGTTCGGGACAGGGTTACGAGCAGTACTTC. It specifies CAWSSGQGYEQYF.

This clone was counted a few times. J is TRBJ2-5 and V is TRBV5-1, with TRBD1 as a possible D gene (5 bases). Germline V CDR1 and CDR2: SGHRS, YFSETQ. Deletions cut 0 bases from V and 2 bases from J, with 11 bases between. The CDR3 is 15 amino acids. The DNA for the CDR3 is TGCGCCAGCAGCTTGGCCTGGGGCAGACAAGAGACCCAGTACTTC. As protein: CASSLAWGRQETQYF.

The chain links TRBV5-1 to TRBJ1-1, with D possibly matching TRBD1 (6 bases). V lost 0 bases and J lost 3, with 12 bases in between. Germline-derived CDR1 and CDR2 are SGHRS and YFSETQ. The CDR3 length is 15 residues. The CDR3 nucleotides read TGCGCCAGCAGCTTGGTTCCAGGGGTGGACACTGAAGCTTTCTTT. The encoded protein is CASSLVPGVDTEAFF.

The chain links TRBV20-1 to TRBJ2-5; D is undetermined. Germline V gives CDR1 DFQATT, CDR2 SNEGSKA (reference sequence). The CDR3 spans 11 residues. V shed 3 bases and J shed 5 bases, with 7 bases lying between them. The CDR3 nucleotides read TGCAGTGCTAGTTCCGGGGAGACCCAGTACTTC. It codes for CSASSGETQYF.

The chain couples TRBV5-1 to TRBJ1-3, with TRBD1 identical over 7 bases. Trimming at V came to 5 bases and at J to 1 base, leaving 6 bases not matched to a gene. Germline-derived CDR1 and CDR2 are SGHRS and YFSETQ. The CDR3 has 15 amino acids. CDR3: CASRREGASGNTIYF. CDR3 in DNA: TGCGCCAGCAGACGCGAGGGGGCATCTGGAAACACCATATATTTT. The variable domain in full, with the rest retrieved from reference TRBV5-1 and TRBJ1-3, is KAGVTQTPRYLIKTRGQQVTLSCSPISGHRSVSWYQQTPGQGLQFLFEYFSETQRNKGNFPGRFSGRQFSNSRSEMNVSTLELGDSALYLCASRREGASGNTIYFGEGSWLTVV.

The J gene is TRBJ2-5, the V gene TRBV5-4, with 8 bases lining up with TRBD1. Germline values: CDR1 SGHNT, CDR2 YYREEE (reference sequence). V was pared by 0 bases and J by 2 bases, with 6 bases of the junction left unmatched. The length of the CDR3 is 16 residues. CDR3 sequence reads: CASSLGDRGYQETQYF. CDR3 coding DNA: TGTGCCAGCAGCTTGGGAGACAGGGGTTATCAAGAGACCCAGTACTTC.

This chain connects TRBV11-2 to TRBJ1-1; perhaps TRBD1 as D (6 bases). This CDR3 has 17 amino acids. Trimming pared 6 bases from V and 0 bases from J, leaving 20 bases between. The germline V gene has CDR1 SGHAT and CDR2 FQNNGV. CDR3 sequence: CASSLQGIGIMNTEAFF. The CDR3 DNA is TGTGCCAGCAGTCTACAGGGAATTGGGATTATGAACACTGAAGCTTTCTTT.